The clone carrying this TCR beta chain was detected a few times. This specimen comes from a study of blood T cells in healthy people across ages. Combining a sample-barcoded 5' primer with a J-beta primer mix, a second PCR ran for roughly 7 to 12 cycles. Using its own MiXCR run on the 5' RACE reads, TCRdb lists one record per CDR3 protein. Here the sample spans fewer than 1,200,000 distinct CDR3 sequences, approximately 25% being singletons. These data are also associated with another study on T cells of mothers and their children.

Sequenced sample: blood. The TCR was taken from a girl aged 2 to 10 in good health.

CDR3 amino acids: CASRIGQENTGELFF. The CDR3 DNA reads as TGCGCCAGCAGAATCGGGCAGGAAAACACCGGGGAGCTGTTTTTT. The chain employs TRBV5-1 and TRBJ2-2; D not certain. V was cut by 5 bases and J by 2 bases, with 13 bases left in between. CDR3 length: 15 residues. Per germline, CDR1 SGHRS and CDR2 YFSETQ.